These T cell receptor beta chains were read from a single sample in a study of shared clonotypes between healthy human individuals. Here immunoSEQ multiplex PCR was the method, and the copy in TCRdb shows in-frame clones only, minus some. The data show about 2,500,000 clones, approximately 94% seen once. The sample was naive CD4+ T cells sorted from blood. These receptors all stem from a young man in good health. Both conserved end residues are part of each CDR3. The D gene is left open where the match is weak. Size tells how often a clone was seen (once, few, many) or the class of an expanded clone, and some rows leave it out.

NA	TRBJ2-2	TRBV18	NA	CASSPPVTGELFF	TGTGCCAGCTCACCACCCGTCACCGGGGAGCTGTTTTTT
NA	TRBJ2-7	TRBV7-9	TRBD2	CASSLGAGVYEQYF	TGTGCCAGCAGCCTGGGAGCGGGAGTCTACGAGCAGTACTTC
NA	TRBJ1-2	TRBV11-2	TRBD1	CASSPSGTGGDYGYTF	TGTGCCAGCAGCCCGTCCGGGACAGGGGGCGACTATGGCTACACCTTC
NA	TRBJ2-3	TRBV29-1	NA	CSVEGQGGTDTQYF	TGCAGCGTTGAGGGCCAGGGAGGCACAGATACGCAGTATTTT
NA	TRBJ2-1	TRBV4-3	NA	CASSLDNEQFF	TGCGCCAGCAGCCTTGACAATGAGCAGTTCTTC
NA	TRBJ2-7	TRBV7-9	NA	CASSRERGRYEQYF	TGTGCCAGCAGCCGAGAGAGGGGCCGCTACGAGCAGTACTTC
NA	TRBJ2-4	TRBV7-6	NA	CASSPGANSKNIQYF	TGTGCCAGCAGCCCAGGGGCTAATAGCAAAAACATTCAGTACTTC
once	TRBJ1-1	TRBV5-6	NA	CASTQGTRPEAFF	TGTGCCAGCACCCAGGGGACTAGGCCTGAAGCTTTCTTT
NA	TRBJ2-7	TRBV5-1	TRBD1	CASSDRANEQYF	TGCGCCAGCTCGGACAGGGCTAACGAGCAGTACTTC
once	TRBJ2-7	TRBV7-2	TRBD1	CASSPHGQGVSYEQYF	TGTGCCAGCAGCCCGCATGGACAGGGAGTCTCGTACGAGCAGTACTTC
NA	TRBJ1-3	TRBV29-1	NA	CSASRGDSGNTIYF	TGCAGCGCAAGCCGGGGGGACTCTGGAAACACCATATATTTT
NA	TRBJ1-1	TRBV6-6	NA	CASSASERQEAFF	TGTGCCAGCAGTGCTTCGGAAAGACAGGAAGCTTTCTTT
NA	TRBJ1-2	TRBV2	NA	CATQGNSSPSGYTF	TGTGCCACCCAGGGGAACAGTTCCCCCTCGGGCTACACCTTC
few	TRBJ1-2	TRBV6-5	NA	CASSYSSSFGYTF	TGTGCCAGCAGTTACTCGTCTTCCTTTGGCTACACCTTC
NA	TRBJ2-7	TRBV14	TRBD2	CASSHRTSGSTYEQYF	TGTGCCAGCAGCCACCGGACTAGCGGGAGTACCTACGAGCAGTACTTC
NA	TRBJ2-7	TRBV6-1	NA	CASSKIAFGEQYF	TGTGCCAGCAGTAAAATCGCCTTTGGCGAGCAGTACTTC
NA	TRBJ1-1	TRBV5-1	TRBD1	CASRPRQGQSTRHTEAFF	TGCGCCAGCAGACCTCGACAGGGGCAGAGTACGAGACACACTGAAGCTTTCTTT
once	TRBJ1-2	TRBV18	TRBD1	CASSPRQGEPNGYTF	TGTGCCAGCTCACCAAGACAGGGAGAACCCAATGGCTACACCTTC
NA	TRBJ2-3	TRBV6-1	TRBD2	CASSETGLAWGTQYF	TGTGCCAGCAGTGAAACAGGACTAGCATGGGGTACGCAGTATTTT
NA	TRBJ1-1	TRBV7-9	NA	CASSLAGDTEAFF	TGTGCCAGCAGCTTAGCAGGGGACACTGAAGCTTTCTTT
NA	TRBJ2-7	TRBV18	TRBD2	CASSQTGTSGGPSYEQYF	TGTGCCAGCTCGCAAACCGGGACTAGCGGGGGTCCTTCCTACGAGCAGTACTTC
NA	TRBJ2-7	TRBV7-2	NA	CASSLSPSVLGEQYF	TGTGCCAGCAGCTTATCGCCCTCCGTTTTAGGCGAGCAGTACTTC
NA	TRBJ2-3	TRBV28	NA	CATSYGGSTDTQYF	TGTGCCACGTCTTACGGGGGCAGCACAGATACGCAGTATTTT
NA	TRBJ1-2	TRBV28	NA	CASSPSGGRRDGYTF	TGTGCCAGCAGTCCCTCGGGGGGGCGCAGAGATGGCTACACCTTC
few	TRBJ1-1	TRBV18	NA	CASSPMGETEAFF	TGTGCCAGCTCACCAATGGGGGAGACTGAAGCTTTCTTT
NA	TRBJ1-1	TRBV7-9	TRBD1	CASSSSGTANTEAFF	TGTGCCAGCAGCTCGTCAGGGACAGCGAACACTGAAGCTTTCTTT
NA	TRBJ2-7	TRBV18	TRBD1	CASSPGTDSYEQYF	TGTGCCAGCTCACCAGGGACAGATTCCTACGAGCAGTACTTC
NA	TRBJ1-2	TRBV2	NA	CASKRQDYGYTF	TGTGCCAGCAAGAGGCAGGACTATGGCTACACCTTC
NA	TRBJ2-7	TRBV27	TRBD1	CASSPRQGIYEQYF	TGTGCCAGCAGTCCGCGACAGGGGATCTACGAGCAGTACTTC
NA	TRBJ2-2	TRBV4-3	NA	CASSHPEVTSAVTGELFF	TGCGCCAGCAGCCATCCTGAAGTAACGTCCGCCGTCACCGGGGAGCTGTTTTTT
NA	TRBJ2-7	TRBV7-2	TRBD1	CASSPRGPSYEQYF	TGTGCCAGCAGCCCCAGGGGGCCGTCCTACGAGCAGTACTTC
NA	TRBJ2-2	TRBV13	NA	CASSEMGEVETGELFF	TGTGCCAGCAGCGAAATGGGGGAGGTGGAGACCGGGGAGCTGTTTTTT
NA	TRBJ2-7	TRBV25-1	NA	CASSQGDTYEQYF	TGTGCCAGCAGTCAGGGAGATACCTACGAGCAGTACTTC
NA	TRBJ2-3	TRBV9	NA	CASSVNQLATSTDTQYF	TGTGCCAGCAGCGTAAATCAGTTAGCGACTAGCACAGATACGCAGTATTTT
NA	TRBJ2-6	TRBV5-1	TRBD2	CASSRGLAGGAGANVLTF	TGCGCCAGCAGCCGGGGACTAGCGGGAGGGGCTGGGGCCAACGTCCTGACTTTC
NA	TRBJ2-1	TRBV28	TRBD2	CASSPIAGGRYNEQFF	TGTGCCAGCAGTCCGATAGCGGGGGGCCGCTACAATGAGCAGTTCTTC
NA	TRBJ2-7	TRBV29-1	NA	CSGTLGTPEQYF	TGCAGCGGGACCCTCGGGACTCCAGAGCAGTACTTC
NA	TRBJ2-7	TRBV28	TRBD2	CASSSSGTSTAYEQYF	TGTGCCAGCAGTAGCTCCGGGACTAGCACCGCCTACGAGCAGTACTTC
NA	TRBJ2-5	TRBV29-1	NA	CSALPPGRGETQYF	TGCAGCGCCTTGCCCCCGGGGCGCGGAGAGACCCAGTACTTC
NA	TRBJ2-3	TRBV19	NA	CASRRERGDTQYF	TGTGCCAGTAGACGGGAGCGAGGAGATACGCAGTATTTT
once	TRBJ2-5	TRBV6-5	NA	CASGQETQYF	TGTGCCAGCGGGCAAGAGACCCAGTACTTC